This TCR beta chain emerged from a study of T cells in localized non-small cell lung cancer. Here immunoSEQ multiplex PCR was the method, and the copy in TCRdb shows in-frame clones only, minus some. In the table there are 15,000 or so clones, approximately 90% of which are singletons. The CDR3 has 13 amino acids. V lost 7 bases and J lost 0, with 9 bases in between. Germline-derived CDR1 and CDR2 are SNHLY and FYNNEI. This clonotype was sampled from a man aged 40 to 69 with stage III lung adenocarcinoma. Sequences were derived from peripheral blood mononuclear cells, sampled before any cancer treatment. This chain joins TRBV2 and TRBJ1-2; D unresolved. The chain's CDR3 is CASNQAANYGYTF. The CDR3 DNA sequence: TGTGCCAGCAACCAGGCGGCTAACTATGGCTACACCTTC.